This T cell receptor (beta chain) was found in a study of T cell repertoires in cytomegalovirus infection (dated by TCRdb to the late 2010s). For the wider study: Recently identified HLA-C-restricted CMV epitopes, whose presentation resists viral immunomodulation, were targeted by peptide stimulations together with well-studied HLA-B-restricted epitopes. The HLA type of each donor mattered for the analysis, because public TCR beta signatures pointed to carriage of CMV infection along with the matching HLA type. General findings and caveats noted by the study authors: The ex vivo response was dominated by HLA-C-restricted CMV-specific TCR beta clonotypes, which also provided the single most frequent clonotype in two of eight donors. In both this cohort and an independent roughly 330-donor cohort, the cumulative frequency of public TCR beta family members distinguished carriers of CMV infection plus the relevant HLA type.

TCRdb lists the instrument as Illumina HiSeq 1500. Starting from the raw public reads, TCRdb applied fastp trimming at Q25, assembled clones with MiXCR and retained in-frame beta chains. Rows are combined by CDR3 protein, so each entry shows the most common genes and DNA. The sample yields nearly 700,000 distinct CDR3 sequences; approximately 33% were counted once. The top ten clones comprise 15% to 20% of the sample. The sample's treatment or condition label, decoded: in vitro stimulation with specific CMV peptide epitopes to enrich CMV-specific T cells. For CDR1 and CDR2, the germline V gene (reference sequence) lists SEHNR and FQNEAQ. The junction carries 11 bases between V and J, which are trimmed by 4 bases and 7 bases respectively. The CDR3 starts with the cysteine, ends with the phenylalanine, and has 12 residues. Only the CDR3 part of the read is kept: 36 bases, read in frame from the first base.

This clonotype was seen more than once but under ten times. Its target antigen remains unknown. The sample holds no much larger clone one base away, and base qualities are not on file. The receptor's source is a human donor in good health (CMV status not recorded). Some clones in this sample may be carry-over from other donors' samples. This sample comprised cultured PBMCs, obtained from culture after CMV antigen stimulation. This sequence uses TRBV7-9 and TRBJ2-7; TRBD1 is perhaps the D gene, given 6 matching bases. The nucleotide sequence is given as TGTGCCAGCAGCTCACAGGGACGGGAGCAGTACTTC. This gives the protein CASSSQGREQYF.